The clone carrying this T cell receptor (beta chain) has a handful of counts. Its antigen is as yet unknown. TCRdb processed the 5' RACE reads anew with MiXCR; each CDR3 protein has one entry. In the table there are over 45,000 distinct CDR3 sequences, 25% to 30% of which are singletons. The sample originates from a study of T-cell memory formation after mild COVID-19. Study details: TCR clusters were mostly confined to one donor each. Broader study findings: Of the contracting clones, CD4+ ones lay mainly in CM and EM, and CD8+ ones in EMRA. Clones contracting over day 15 to 85 were CD4/CD8 balanced, with later expanders leaning CD4+.

Per germline, CDR1 MNHEY and CDR2 SVGAGI. This CDR3 is 13 amino acids long. Trimming pared 2 bases from V and 6 bases from J, leaving 10 bases between. This sequence was found in a man aged 18 to 30 who had mild COVID-19 (a few samples of this study predate the infection). Cell type and time point are not known. The sequencing sample was made of PBMCs or a T cell subset sorted from them (not recorded which). The chain is built from TRBV6-5 and TRBJ1-2; unclear D gene. The CDR3 nucleotides are TGTGCCAGCAGTTACCGGGGTAGGGATGGCTACACCTTC. It codes for CASSYRGRDGYTF.